This entry describes one T cell receptor (beta chain). Its target antigen remains unknown. Base-call qualities are not available, and no considerably larger clone is one nucleotide away. This sample was taken from a study of vaccination effects on CD4 cells after COVID-19 (dated by TCRdb to 2022 to 2024). With regard to the full study: Post-vaccine samples across the study were collected a median of 72 days after the second dose, with a range of 14 to 241. SARS-CoV-2 spike-specific CD4+ TCR repertoires from before and after mRNA vaccination were compared in COVID-19 convalescent patients and in infection-naive vaccine recipients. The full study included approximately nine COVID-19 convalescent patients and several SARS-CoV-2-naive healthy vaccine recipients. Cultures from other donors in the study were sequenced with the Oncomine TCR Beta short-read assay on an Illumina iSeq 100.

CDR1 and CDR2 (SGHTA, FQGTGA) derive from the germline V gene. The V end loses 2 bases and the J end loses 2 bases, and a stretch of 18 bases separates them. The CDR3 spans 18 residues, from the cysteine through the phenylalanine. Only CDR3 DNA is held: 54 bases, read in frame from base 1. To identify antigen-specific CD4+ T cell clonotypes by their expansion, the ViraFEST assay first stimulated PBMC with viral peptide pools and then applied TCR sequencing. After less than 13 days of culture, CD4+ T cells were isolated with the EasySep CD4+ T cell isolation kit. Participants received two doses of either the BNT162b2 or the mRNA-1273 mRNA SARS-CoV-2 vaccine. Healthy vaccine recipients had no prior SARS-CoV-2 infection, confirmed by negative nucleocapsid antibodies before and after vaccination. Each well held fewer than 2.5 million PBMC cultured in IMDM containing around 5% human AB serum, around 9.3 IU/ml IL-2 and gentamicin, along with about 9.5 ug/ml peptides. Half of the culture medium was replaced with fresh IL-2-containing medium on days 3 and 7. Each peptide stimulation condition was cultured in triplicate wells unless otherwise noted. PBMC were separated from whole blood using Ficoll-Paque Plus gradient centrifugation and were then either cryopreserved at -140C or used fresh. The overlapping peptide pools covered the spike proteins of SARS-CoV-2 as well as those of the common cold coronaviruses HCoV-NL63, HCoV-OC43 and HCoV-229E. The QIAamp micro DNA kit was used to extract genomic DNA from the cultured CD4+ T cells.

The study at large found these results: Only a small number of convalescent patients were included, and no early post-infection timepoints were available, which limited the study. Both infection-induced and vaccine-induced clones contracted markedly at late post-vaccination timepoints, which is consistent with waning T cell responses. Among healthy vaccine recipients, nearly all vaccine-induced clones were SARS-CoV-2 mono-reactive, and only 1 of 255 was cross-reactive with common cold coronaviruses.

The receptor library was made with the immunoSEQ multiplex PCR assay. DNA from the CD4+ T cells that had been cultured and isolated underwent TCR beta CDR3 sequencing. On the authors' methods: Non-productive TCR sequences were discarded, and reads were trimmed to the CDR3 region, with only CDR3s of 7 or more amino acids retained. Antigen-specific clonotypes were identified with the MANAFEST web app by comparing expansion in peptide wells against reference cultures. For clones to be considered positive, expansion at FDR<0.05 versus reference and all other wells, an odds ratio above 5, and a frequency above 0.1% in two replicate wells were required. A clonotype was defined as cross-reactive if the clonotype was significantly expanded both in SARS-CoV-2 spike wells and in at least one common cold coronavirus spike condition. Using the stringdist R package, CDR3 similarity was measured by Levenshtein distance, and unrooted trees were constructed with ape in R 3.6.1. TCRdb holds this immuneACCESS table with in-frame rearrangements only. Some clones are missing; in checked studies, unresolved V genes explain under half, and the rest has no known cause. D and trimming come from the DNA, and the V and J calls and clone size come from that table. This sample lists over 80,000 clones; under 80% were detected once. The leading ten clones occupy more than 1% of the sample.

This chain joins TRBV7-3 to TRBJ2-2, with a weak D call of TRBD1 (6 bases match). The material sequenced was CD4+ T cells from PBMCs cultured with HCoV-OC43 spike peptides, taken after COVID-19 vaccination. The sample's cell subset or site label is to be understood as: HCoV-OC43 spike overlapping peptide pool stimulation. The sequence derives from a human donor who received a COVID-19 vaccine. CDR3 reads: CASSLVPRGPLNTGELFF. The sequence in DNA is TGTGCCAGCAGCTTAGTGCCCAGGGGACCTCTTAACACCGGGGAGCTGTTTTTT. The entire variable domain, with the stretches around the CDR3 drawn from the reference TRBV7-3 and TRBJ2-2 proteins, is GAGVSQTPSNKVTEKGKYVELRCDPISGHTALYWYRQSLGQGPEFLIYFQGTGAADDSGLPNDRFFAVRPEGSVSTLKIQRTERGDSAVYLCASSLVPRGPLNTGELFFGEGSRLTVL.